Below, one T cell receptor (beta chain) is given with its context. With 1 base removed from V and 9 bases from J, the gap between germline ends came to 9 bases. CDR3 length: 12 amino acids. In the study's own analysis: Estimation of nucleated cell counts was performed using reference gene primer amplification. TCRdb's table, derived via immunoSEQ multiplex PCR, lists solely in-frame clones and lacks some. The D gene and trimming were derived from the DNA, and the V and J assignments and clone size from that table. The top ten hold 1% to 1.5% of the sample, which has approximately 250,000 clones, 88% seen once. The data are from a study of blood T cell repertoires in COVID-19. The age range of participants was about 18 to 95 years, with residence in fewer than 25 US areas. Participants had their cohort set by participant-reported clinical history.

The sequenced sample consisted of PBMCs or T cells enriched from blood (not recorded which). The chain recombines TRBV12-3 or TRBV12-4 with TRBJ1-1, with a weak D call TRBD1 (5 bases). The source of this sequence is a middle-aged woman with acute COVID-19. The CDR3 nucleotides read TGTGCCAGCAGTTTAGAGGGGTCTAAAGCTTTCTTT. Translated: CASSLEGSKAFF.